This T cell receptor beta chain originates from a study of T cells in Graves' hyperthyroidism and ophthalmopathy. Study results and caveats: Most thyroid clonotypes expanded above 0.001 were also detected in blood. In simple terms, a model built on 13 V-J features told ophthalmopathy apart from stable hyperthyroidism.

What was amplified from RNA transcripts were TCR beta CDR3 regions. Researchers ran a first-round RT-PCR on the TCR CDR3 using the HTBI primer set. TCRdb used MiXCR to reprocess the multiplex PCR reads, holding one entry per CDR3 protein. This sample yields 250,000 to 300,000 distinct CDR3 sequences, of which roughly 15% are seen a single time; roughly 14% belongs to the top ten. The table lists this clonotype with many counts. What it recognizes is unknown. The germline V and J ends were trimmed by 9 bases and 5 bases, with 17 bases remaining between them. CDR3 length: 13 residues. The germline V gene encodes CDR1 ENHRY and CDR2 SYGVKD. The blood sample dates from first hyperthyroidism diagnosis, preceding any ophthalmopathy symptoms.

This clonotype was obtained from a woman in her thirties or forties with Graves' hyperthyroidism that later progressed to Graves' ophthalmopathy. Input material: blood. This chain uses TRBV10-3 with TRBJ2-7; TRBD1 might be the D (6 bases). DNA for the CDR3: TGTGCCATTAGGGAGACAGGCAGCCACGAGCAGTACTTC. This sequence encodes CAIRETGSHEQYF.